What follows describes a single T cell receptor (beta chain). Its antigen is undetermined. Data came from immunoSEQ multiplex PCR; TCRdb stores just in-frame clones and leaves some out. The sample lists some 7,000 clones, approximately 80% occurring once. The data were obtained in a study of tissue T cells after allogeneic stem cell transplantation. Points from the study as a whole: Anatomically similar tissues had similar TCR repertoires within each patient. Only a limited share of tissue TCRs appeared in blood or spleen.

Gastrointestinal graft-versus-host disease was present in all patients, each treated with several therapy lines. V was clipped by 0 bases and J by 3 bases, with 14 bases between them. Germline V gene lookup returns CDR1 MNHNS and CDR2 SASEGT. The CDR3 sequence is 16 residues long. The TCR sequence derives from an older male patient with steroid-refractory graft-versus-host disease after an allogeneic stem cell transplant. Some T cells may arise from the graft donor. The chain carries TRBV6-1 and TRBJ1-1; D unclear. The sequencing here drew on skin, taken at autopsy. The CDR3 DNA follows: TGTGCCAGCAGTGAAGCGATTTGGACGGGTCACACTGAAGCTTTCTTT. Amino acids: CASSEAIWTGHTEAFF.